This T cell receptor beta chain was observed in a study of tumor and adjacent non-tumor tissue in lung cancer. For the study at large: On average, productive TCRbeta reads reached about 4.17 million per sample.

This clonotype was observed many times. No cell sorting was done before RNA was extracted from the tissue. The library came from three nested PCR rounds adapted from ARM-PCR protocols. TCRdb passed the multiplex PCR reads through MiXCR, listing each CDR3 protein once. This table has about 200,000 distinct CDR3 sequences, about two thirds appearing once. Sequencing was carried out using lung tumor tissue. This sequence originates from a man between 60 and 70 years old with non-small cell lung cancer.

CDR3 in amino acids: CSAGFRDRWNYEQYF. As DNA, the CDR3 is TGCAGTGCTGGGTTCCGGGACAGGTGGAACTACGAGCAGTACTTC. This chain connects TRBV20-1 to TRBJ2-7, with TRBD1 matching over 8 bases. The CDR3 sequence is 15 residues long. Trimming at V came to 5 bases and at J to 3 bases, leaving 12 bases not matched to a gene. Germline CDR1 is DFQATT and CDR2 is SNEGSKA (reference sequence).